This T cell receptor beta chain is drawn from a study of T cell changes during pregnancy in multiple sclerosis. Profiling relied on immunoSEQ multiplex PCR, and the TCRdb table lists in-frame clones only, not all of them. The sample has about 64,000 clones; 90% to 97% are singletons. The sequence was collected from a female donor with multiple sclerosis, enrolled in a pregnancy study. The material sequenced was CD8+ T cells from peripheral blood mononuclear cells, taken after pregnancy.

CDR3 region: CASRGQEDTDTQYF. The CDR3 nucleotides read TGTGCCAGCAGAGGACAGGAGGACACAGATACGCAGTATTTT. The rearrangement links TRBV6-1 to TRBJ2-3; 7 nucleotides agree with TRBD1. V shed 6 bases and J 2 bases; nucleotides not matched to a gene: 5. Germline V gene sequence: CDR1 MNHNS, CDR2 SASEGT. CDR3 size: 14 residues.